These 27 T cell receptor beta chains came from one sample sequenced in a study of cytomegalovirus exposure and HLA in healthy donors. Produced via immunoSEQ multiplex PCR; TCRdb's table is partial and in-frame only. This sample has under 150,000 clones, with approximately 86% found just once. Sequencing was done on a sample of PBMCs. Receptors originate from a man in his late teens or twenties in good health and CMV-seropositive.

The gene calls are TRBV30 and TRBJ2-1; 8 bases are a match to TRBD2. The V and J ends lost 4 bases and 6 bases, in that order; junction bases with no gene match: 8. From germline, CDR1 is GTSNPN and CDR2 SVGIG (reference sequence). This CDR3 spans 14 amino acids. CDR3 protein: CAWKGRGAINEQFF. CDR3 DNA sequence: TGTGCCTGGAAAGGGCGGGGGGCAATCAATGAGCAGTTCTTC.

The chain joins TRBV2 to TRBJ1-1; D is uncertain. Germline-derived CDR1 and CDR2 are SNHLY and FYNNEI. Trimming removed 8 bases from V and 4 bases from J, with 17 bases in between. The CDR3 has 14 residues. The CDR3 region is CASLEEVVGTEAFF. The DNA of the CDR3 is TGTGCCAGCTTGGAGGAGGTTGTTGGCACTGAAGCTTTCTTT.

This clone has only one observation. The chain joins TRBV30 to TRBJ2-7, with 10 bases fitting TRBD1. This CDR3 has 11 residues. J gave up 12 bases and V 4 bases, and 6 bases lay outside the gene matches. CDR1 and CDR2 from the germline V gene are GTSNPN and SVGIG (reference sequence). In DNA, the CDR3 is TGTGCCTGGACGACAGGGGGCGACGCGTACTTC. It codes for CAWTTGGDAYF.

The genes are TRBV5-1 and TRBJ1-1; weak D call: TRBD1 (5 bases). The CDR3 spans 14 residues. CDR1 is SGHRS, CDR2 YFSETQ, per germline. Trimming took 4 bases from V and 5 from J, leaving 15 bases between them. CDR3 protein: CASSPDTGSTEAFF. CDR3 sequence (DNA): TGCGCCAGCAGCCCCGATACAGGATCGACTGAAGCTTTCTTT.

The chain has TRBV7-3 and TRBJ2-1; the match to TRBD2 covers 7 bases. This CDR3 has 14 residues. V was pared by 4 bases and J by 6 bases, with 6 bases of the junction left unmatched. CDR1 and CDR2 (germline): SGHTA, FQGTGA. In DNA form, the CDR3 reads TGTGCCAGCAGCTCTCTCGGGAGGTTCAATGAGCAGTTCTTC. It translates to CASSSLGRFNEQFF.

The rearrangement uses TRBV29-1 and TRBJ2-3; possibly TRBD2 for D (6 bases). V was pared by 5 bases and J by 5 bases, with 17 bases between. Looked up from germline, CDR1 is SQVTM and CDR2 is ANQGSEA. The CDR3 runs 14 residues. CDR3 sequence (DNA): TGCAGCGTTCCCACACTAGCCCTCTTAGATACGCAGTATTTT. Protein sequence: CSVPTLALLDTQYF.

The rearrangement links TRBV5-6 to TRBJ2-3, with 9 nucleotides matching TRBD2. This CDR3 is built from 16 residues. J lost 3 bases, V lost 0 bases, and 5 bases had no gene match. Germline assignment: CDR1 SGHDT and CDR2 YYEEEE. CDR3 sequence: CASSLVVAGVTDTQYF. In DNA, the CDR3 is TGTGCCAGCAGCTTGGTAGTAGCGGGAGTGACAGATACGCAGTATTTT.

The CDR3, as DNA: TGTGCCAGCAGGAACCTCGACTGGGGCATAAACACTGAAGCTTTCTTT. It yields the protein CASRNLDWGINTEAFF. V usage is TRBV2 and J usage is TRBJ1-1, with a tentative D call TRBD1 (5 bases). The CDR3 consists of 16 residues. CDR1 is SNHLY, CDR2 FYNNEI, per germline. Trimming pared 6 bases from V and 2 bases from J, leaving 19 bases between.

The chain uses TRBV2 and TRBJ1-5; 7 bases match TRBD1. The germline CDR1 and CDR2 sequences are SNHLY and FYNNEI. The CDR3 runs 16 residues. Germline trimming cut 6 bases from V and 4 bases from J; bases unmatched to any gene: 12. This CDR3 reads CASRGRQGGPNQPQHF. The CDR3 bases are TGTGCCAGCAGGGGACGCCAGGGGGGCCCTAATCAGCCCCAGCATTTT.

The CDR3: CASSFGGWYSYNSPLHF. The CDR3 DNA reads as TGTGCCAGCAGTTTCGGGGGTTGGTACTCCTATAATTCACCCCTCCACTTT. The chain combines TRBV27 with TRBJ1-6; maybe TRBD1 (5 bases). With 3 bases removed from V and 0 bases from J, the gap between germline ends came to 12 bases. CDR1 is MNHEY, CDR2 SMNVEV, per germline (reference sequence). The CDR3 spans 17 residues.

The CDR3 coding sequence is TGCGCCAGCAGCTTGGCCCGTAGCTCCTACGAGCAGTACTTC. Encoded protein: CASSLARSSYEQYF. The chain recombines TRBV5-1 with TRBJ2-7; D call uncertain. V shed 0 bases and J shed 0 bases, with 7 bases lying between them. Germline V CDR1 and CDR2: SGHRS, YFSETQ. The length of the CDR3 is 14 residues. The complete variable domain, with remaining parts taken from reference TRBV5-1 and TRBJ2-7, reads KAGVTQTPRYLIKTRGQQVTLSCSPISGHRSVSWYQQTPGQGLQFLFEYFSETQRNKGNFPGRFSGRQFSNSRSEMNVSTLELGDSALYLCASSLARSSYEQYFGPGTRLTVT.

CDR3 DNA sequence: TGCGCCAGCAGTGAGTCTGACATATTGAACACTGAAGCTTTCTTT. It translates to CASSESDILNTEAFF. The chain carries TRBV10-2 and TRBJ1-1; D ambiguous. The germline CDR1 and CDR2 sequences are WSHSY and SAAADI. The ends were cut back, 0 bases at V and 0 bases at J, with 8 bases in the middle. The CDR3 totals 15 residues.

The chain combines TRBV6-1 with TRBJ2-3; TRBD2 agrees at 8 bases. Germline-derived CDR1 and CDR2 are MNHNS and SASEGT. Trimming removed 10 bases from V and 4 bases from J; junction bases left unmatched: 13. The CDR3 contains 15 residues. The CDR3 sequence is CATPGREGAADTQYF. Here the CDR3 DNA reads TGTGCCACCCCAGGCCGGGAGGGCGCCGCAGATACGCAGTATTTT.

The chain has TRBV6-6 and TRBJ1-2; 7 bases fit TRBD1. CDR1 is MNHNY and CDR2 is SVGAGI in the germline V gene (reference sequence). V was clipped by 10 bases and J by 4 bases; unmatched bases: 9. There are 13 residues in the CDR3. The CDR3 loop is CAIQGETGYGYTF. CDR3 bases: TGTGCCATTCAGGGGGAGACGGGCTATGGCTACACCTTC.

The chain has TRBV11-2 and TRBJ2-1; no clear D. Germline V gives CDR1 SGHAT, CDR2 FQNNGV. The CDR3 is 11 amino acids. V lost 3 bases and J lost 6, with 3 bases in between. As DNA, the CDR3 is TGTGCCAGCAGCTTTCTCAATGAGCAGTTCTTC. This translates into CASSFLNEQFF.

The CDR3 sequence is CASSTRLAGGRGELFF. CDR3 sequence (DNA): TGTGCCAGTAGTACTCGACTAGCGGGAGGGCGGGGGGAGCTGTTTTTT. This chain links TRBV19 with TRBJ2-2, with 14 positions matching TRBD2. The CDR3 spans 16 residues. Germline V lookup: CDR1 LNHDA, CDR2 SQIVND (reference sequence). V lost 4 bases, J lost 8 bases, and 6 bases stayed unmatched.

The chain recombines TRBV7-6 with TRBJ2-7, with 11 nucleotides matching TRBD2. CDR3 length: 19 amino acids. The trim removed 2 bases at V and 2 bases at J, leaving 14 bases unmatched. Germline CDR1 is SGHVS and CDR2 is FNYEAQ. CDR3 nucleotide sequence: TGTGCCAGCAGCTTAACGACTAGCGGGATCATAGCGCATCCCTACGAGCAGTACTTC. This codes for CASSLTTSGIIAHPYEQYF.

The rearrangement links TRBV6-4 to TRBJ2-7, with 7 bases aligning to TRBD2. Germline CDR1 MRHNA, CDR2 SNTAGT. The CDR3 consists of 15 residues. The junction had 8 bases not matched to a gene; V was cut back by 3 bases and J by 3 bases. CDR3 in amino acids: CASSEGLADHYEQYF. In DNA form, the CDR3 reads TGTGCCAGCAGTGAAGGGCTAGCGGACCACTACGAGCAGTACTTC.

The chain is built from TRBV7-2 and TRBJ1-2, with 12 bases that match TRBD1. With 5 bases clipped from V and 5 bases from J, the junction kept 3 bases outside the gene matches. The CDR3 is made up of 14 amino acids. CDR1 is SGHTA and CDR2 is FQGNSA in the germline V gene. This chain's CDR3 is CASSPGQGAYGYTF. The CDR3 DNA reads as TGTGCCAGCAGCCCGGGACAGGGGGCATATGGCTACACCTTC.

CDR3 sequence reads: CATGTGIGSSYGYTF. DNA of the CDR3: TGTGCCACAGGAACAGGGATTGGGAGCAGCTATGGCTACACCTTC. The chain uses TRBV6-5 and TRBJ1-2; perhaps TRBD1 as D (6 bases). The V gene lost 10 bases and the J gene lost 4 bases, with 22 bases spanning the gap. CDR1 is MNHEY and CDR2 is SVGAGI in the germline V gene. The CDR3 totals 15 residues.

The V and J genes are TRBV15 and TRBJ2-2; the D gene is possibly TRBD1 (5 bases). This CDR3 comprises 14 residues. The germline V gene encodes CDR1 LNHNV and CDR2 YYDKDF (reference sequence). V lost 5 bases, J lost 1 base, and 8 bases lay in between. The CDR3 bases are TGTGCCACCAGCGACAGACAGAACACCGGGGAGCTGTTTTTT. This codes for CATSDRQNTGELFF.

This sequence joins TRBV6-5 and TRBJ2-2; 7 bases are shared with TRBD2. The junction had 6 bases not matched to a gene; V was cut back by 8 bases and J by 3 bases. The length of the CDR3 is 14 residues. Germline assignment: CDR1 MNHEY and CDR2 SVGAGI. CDR3 amino acids: CASGNSGYTGELFF. In DNA, the CDR3 is TGTGCCAGCGGGAATAGCGGGTACACCGGGGAGCTGTTTTTT.

This clone was observed once. The chain carries TRBV9 and TRBJ1-1; D gene uncertain. Per the germline V gene, CDR1 is SGDLS and CDR2 is YYNGEE. With 2 bases removed from V and 0 bases from J, the gap between germline ends came to 8 bases. The CDR3 runs 14 residues. In DNA form, the CDR3 reads TGTGCCAGCAGCGTCCTTTCCCTGAACACTGAAGCTTTCTTT. Protein product: CASSVLSLNTEAFF. Based on the CDR3 plus reference TRBV9 and TRBJ1-1, the full variable domain is DSGVTQTPKHLITATGQRVTLRCSPRSGDLSVYWYQQSLDQGLQFLIQYYNGEERAKGNILERFSAQQFPDLHSELNLSSLELGDSALYFCASSVLSLNTEAFFGQGTRLTVV.

This clone was seen a single time. The CDR3 region is CASSSVGLAVSGANVLTF. For the CDR3, the DNA is TGCGCCAGCAGCTCCGTGGGACTAGCGGTGTCTGGGGCCAACGTCCTGACTTTC. V gene TRBV5-1 combines with J gene TRBJ2-6; TRBD2 matches 11 bases. J gave up 1 base and V 3 bases, and 6 bases lay outside the gene matches. This CDR3 contains 18 residues. Germline CDR1 SGHRS, CDR2 YFSETQ.

The V gene is TRBV18, the J gene TRBJ2-7; 11 bases are a match to TRBD2. Per the germline V gene, CDR1 is KGHSH and CDR2 is LQKENI. V was pared by 5 bases and J by 5 bases, with 11 bases of the junction left unmatched. The CDR3 totals 16 residues. The CDR3 DNA sequence: TGTGCCAGCTCATCCCTCCGACTAGCGGGATACCACGAGCAGTACTTC. Protein sequence: CASSSLRLAGYHEQYF. Supplemented by reference TRBV18 and TRBJ2-7, the full variable domain reads NAGVMQNPRHLVRRRGQEARLRCSPMKGHSHVYWYRQLPEEGLKFMVYLQKENIIDESGMPKERFSAEFPKEGPSILRIQQVVRGDSAAYFCASSSLRLAGYHEQYFGPGTRLTVT.

The V call is TRBV5-1, the J call TRBJ2-3; tentatively, D is TRBD1 (6 bases). The CDR3 sequence is 14 residues long. V gave up 4 bases and J gave up 2 bases, with 11 bases separating them. Germline V gene data show CDR1 as SGHRS and CDR2 as YFSETQ. The CDR3 DNA reads as TGCGCCAGCAGCGTGGGGGACAACACAGATACGCAGTATTTT. Its protein product is CASSVGDNTDTQYF. Together with reference TRBV5-1 and TRBJ2-3, the CDR3 gives the full variable domain: KAGVTQTPRYLIKTRGQQVTLSCSPISGHRSVSWYQQTPGQGLQFLFEYFSETQRNKGNFPGRFSGRQFSNSRSEMNVSTLELGDSALYLCASSVGDNTDTQYFGPGTRLTVL.

There are a few counts of this clone. This sequence joins TRBV6-5 and TRBJ2-7; D uncertain. Germline V gene data show CDR1 as MNHEY and CDR2 as SVGAGI. The length of the CDR3 is 11 residues. The V and J ends lost 3 bases and 6 bases respectively, with 6 bases between them. The DNA of the CDR3 is TGTGCCAGCAGTTATAACGGCGAGCAGTACTTC. Translated: CASSYNGEQYF.